This T cell receptor (beta chain) was obtained from a study of T-cell memory formation after mild COVID-19. Study results and caveats: Confirmation of SARS-CoV-2 specificity was lacking for second-wave clones peaking day 37.

A word on this clonotype: The antigen is unknown.

The authors produced TCR alpha and TCR beta cDNA libraries with sample barcodes and UMIs by 5'RACE using constant-segment primers. TCRdb used MiXCR to reprocess the 5' RACE reads, holding one entry per CDR3 protein. The repertoire has 350,000 to 500,000 distinct CDR3 sequences, over 15% of them found once; the top ten carry 20% to 25%. The V and J ends lost 4 bases and 4 bases, in that order; junction bases with no gene match: 4. Germline assignment: CDR1 SGHRS and CDR2 YFSETQ. The CDR3 has 14 amino acids. The chain carries TRBV5-1 and TRBJ1-1; 10 positions agree with TRBD1. Sample: PBMCs or a T cell subset sorted from them (not recorded which). This TCR derives from a man aged 18 to 29 who had mild COVID-19 (a few samples of this study predate the infection). Cell type and time point are not known. The CDR3 DNA reads TGCGCCAGCAGCGAGGGACAGGGGAGCACTGAAGCTTTCTTT. Residues: CASSEGQGSTEAFF.